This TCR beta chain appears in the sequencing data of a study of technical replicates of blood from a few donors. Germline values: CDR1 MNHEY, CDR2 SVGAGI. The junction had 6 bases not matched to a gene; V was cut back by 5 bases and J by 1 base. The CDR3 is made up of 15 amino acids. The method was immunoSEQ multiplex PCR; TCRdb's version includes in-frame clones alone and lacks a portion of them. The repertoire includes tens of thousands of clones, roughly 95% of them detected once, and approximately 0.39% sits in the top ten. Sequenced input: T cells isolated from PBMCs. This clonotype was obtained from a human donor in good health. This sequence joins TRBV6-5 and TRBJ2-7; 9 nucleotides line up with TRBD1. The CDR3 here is CASSQGQGKSYEQYF. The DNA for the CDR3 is TGTGCCAGCAGTCAAGGACAGGGGAAATCCTACGAGCAGTACTTC.